This T cell receptor beta chain was sequenced in a study of control samples from healthy donors and cancer patients (dated by TCRdb to 2018 to 2021). For this clone: There is no known antigen for this receptor. Nothing much larger sits one base from this clone, and base qualities are not available.

V and J are truncated by 4 bases and 4 bases respectively, leaving an intervening sequence of 9 bases. Sequences KGHDR (CDR1) and SFDVKD (CDR2) are obtained from the germline V gene. The CDR3, cysteine through phenylalanine, is 13 amino acids long. Only the CDR3 region is kept as DNA, spanning 39 bases read in frame from base 1. Library preparation was by the immunoSEQ multiplex PCR assay. TCRdb's version of the immuneACCESS table is confined to in-frame rearrangements and falls short of the full clone set. An unresolved V gene accounts for under half of the shortfall where checked; the remainder is of unknown origin. The sample table contains approximately 72,000 clones; only one count was recorded for approximately 90% of them. The top ten clones comprise about 7.1% of the sample.

The rearranged segments are TRBV24-1 and TRBJ1-2; TRBD1 could be the D gene, as 6 bases match. Sequenced input: blood. The receptor was isolated from a man between 45 and 60 years old in good health. The DNA sequence reads TGTGCCACCAGTGAATGGGACACCTATGGCTACACCTTC. Translation gives CATSEWDTYGYTF.